The 15 T cell receptor beta chains below come from one sample, sequenced in a study of CD8 T cells in ankylosing spondylitis. TCRdb re-called the 5' RACE reads through MiXCR, storing one row per CDR3 protein. This table holds 150,000 to 200,000 distinct CDR3 sequences, about 17% found once. The sample consisted of blood, either unsorted or a sorted T cell fraction (not recorded which). All receptors come from a male donor with ankylosing spondylitis or in good health (not recorded which).

The V gene is TRBV30, the J gene TRBJ2-5; TRBD1 agrees at 7 bases. V shed 3 bases, J shed 7 bases, and the junction held 8 bases outside the gene matches. Germline lookup yields CDR1 GTSNPN and CDR2 SVGIG (reference sequence). The CDR3 runs to 13 residues. The CDR3 DNA sequence: TGTGCCTGGAGCCTGACAGGGAGTGGGACCCAGTACTTC. It yields the protein CAWSLTGSGTQYF.

This clonotype has just a few counts. The chain uses TRBV12-3 or TRBV12-4 and TRBJ1-1; 7 bases map to TRBD1. The junction had 11 bases not matched to a gene; V was cut back by 8 bases and J by 5 bases. The CDR3 totals 14 residues. The CDR3, as DNA: TGTGCCAGCTCCCTCAGGGGGGTTGGGACTGAAGCTTTCTTT. This translates into CASSLRGVGTEAFF.

The sample holds many counts of this clonotype. The V call is TRBV29-1, the J call TRBJ2-1; perhaps TRBD2 as D (5 bases). Per the germline V gene, CDR1 is SQVTM and CDR2 is ANQGSEA. V shed 7 bases and J shed 3 bases, with 16 bases lying between them. This CDR3 comprises 14 residues. This chain's CDR3 is CSAPLGVLYNEQFF. The CDR3 DNA sequence: TGCAGCGCTCCACTAGGTGTTCTCTACAATGAGCAGTTCTTC.

This rearrangement joins TRBV28 to TRBJ1-6; D remains ambiguous. V lost 2 bases to trimming and J lost 7 bases, with 9 bases between them. The length of the CDR3 is 14 residues. The germline gives CDR1 MDHEN, CDR2 SYDVKM. Here the CDR3 DNA reads TGTGCCAGCAGTTTAGGAGCGCCCAATTCACCCCTCCACTTT. Its protein product is CASSLGAPNSPLHF.

Details on this clonotype: This could be a read error, since a much larger clone is one nucleotide away. The V call is TRBV20-1, the J call TRBJ2-1; unclear D gene. This CDR3 is built from 11 residues. The germline V gene has CDR1 DFQATT and CDR2 SNEGSKA (reference sequence). Here the CDR3 reads CCARSDNEQFF. The CDR3, as DNA: TGCTGTGCTAGGAGTGACAATGAGCAGTTCTTC.

This clonotype has only a few counts. The rearrangement links TRBV6-6 to TRBJ2-7; D possibly matches TRBD1 or TRBD2 (5 bases each). There are 12 residues in the CDR3. Germline V CDR1 and CDR2: MNHNY, SVGAGI (reference sequence). The ends were cut back, 6 bases at V and 3 bases at J, with 9 bases in the middle. The CDR3 loop is CASRQGDYEQYF. The CDR3 DNA reads TGTGCCAGCAGGCAGGGAGACTACGAGCAGTACTTC.

This clonotype was detected many times. The J gene is TRBJ1-5, the V gene TRBV5-1, with 7 bases fitting TRBD1. Trimming cost V 0 bases and J 4 bases; bases outside gene matches: 7. CDR3 length: 16 amino acids. CDR1 is SGHRS and CDR2 is YFSETQ in the germline V gene. The CDR3 nucleotides are TGCGCCAGCAGCTTGGGGGAGGGGGCTGGGAATCAGCCCCAGCATTTT. Translating gives CASSLGEGAGNQPQHF.

This clonotype was seen a few times. V usage is TRBV7-8 and J usage is TRBJ2-1; 7 positions match TRBD2. Germline assignment: CDR1 SGHVS and CDR2 FQNEAQ. This CDR3 is built from 14 residues. The junction had 11 bases not matched to a gene; V was cut back by 5 bases and J by 10 bases. In DNA, the CDR3 is TGTGCCAGCAGCGCATCCGAGACTAGCCCCGAGCAGTTCTTC. Amino acids: CASSASETSPEQFF.

This clonotype has a count of ten or more. J is TRBJ1-2 and V is TRBV30; unclear D gene. V shed 3 bases and J shed 8 bases, with 10 bases lying between them. This CDR3 has 11 amino acids. Germline values: CDR1 GTSNPN, CDR2 SVGIG (reference sequence). The CDR3 here is CAWSPGGGYTF. CDR3 DNA sequence: TGTGCCTGGAGCCCGGGCGGAGGCTACACCTTC.

In its sample, this clonotype was seen a few times. The CDR3 is CSVRRDLSYEQYF. The CDR3 nucleotides read TGCAGCGTTAGGCGGGACCTCTCCTACGAGCAGTACTTC. The chain is built from TRBV29-1 and TRBJ2-7; D might be TRBD2 (6 bases). This CDR3 is built from 13 residues. V lost 5 bases and J lost 0, with 11 bases in between. Germline V gene data show CDR1 as SQVTM and CDR2 as ANQGSEA.

This clonotype appeared a few times. J is TRBJ2-6 and V is TRBV30; no clear D. The CDR3 sequence is 14 residues long. The germline gives CDR1 GTSNPN, CDR2 SVGIG (reference sequence). V gave up 2 bases and J gave up 1 base, with 6 bases separating them. For the CDR3, the DNA is TGTGCCTGGAGTCGTAGTTCTGGGGCCAACGTCCTGACTTTC. Translating it yields CAWSRSSGANVLTF.

V is TRBV10-3 and J is TRBJ2-1; D not resolved. Germline CDR1 and CDR2: ENHRY and SYGVKD. The CDR3 is made up of 13 amino acids. V lost 6 bases and J lost 3, with 9 bases in between. CDR3 protein: CAISLPFYNEQFF. CDR3 nucleotide sequence: TGTGCCATCAGCCTCCCGTTCTACAATGAGCAGTTCTTC.

This clonotype was counted at least ten times. This rearrangement joins TRBV20-1 to TRBJ1-1; no firm D call. The V and J ends lost 0 bases and 0 bases respectively, with 8 bases between them. CDR3 length equals 14 residues. Germline CDR1 and CDR2: DFQATT and SNEGSKA (reference sequence). The CDR3 loop reads CSARDPQMNTEAFF. CDR3 DNA sequence: TGCAGTGCTAGAGATCCACAGATGAACACTGAAGCTTTCTTT.

This clonotype turned up a few times. The chain carries TRBV27 and TRBJ2-2; D is uncertain. Germline V gives CDR1 MNHEY, CDR2 SMNVEV (reference sequence). V was trimmed by 3 bases and J by 8 bases, leaving 7 bases between them. The CDR3 covers 12 residues. Written as DNA, the CDR3 is TGTGCCAGCAGTTTTCCCCCAGGGGAGCTGTTTTTT. Protein product: CASSFPPGELFF.

This clonotype occurred many times. This chain links TRBV20-1 with TRBJ1-4; unclear D gene. Germline CDR1 and CDR2: DFQATT and SNEGSKA (reference sequence). The V and J ends lost 2 bases and 7 bases respectively, with 11 bases between them. The CDR3 covers 13 residues. The CDR3 nucleotides are TGCAGTGCTAGATTCTCAGGCTCTGAAAAACTGTTTTTT. Translation: CSARFSGSEKLFF.